What follows are 13 T cell receptor beta chains derived from one specimen sequenced in a study of PD-1 blockade in classical Hodgkin lymphoma. Each of the patients experienced relapse following autologous stem cell transplantation, and their brentuximab vedotin exposure differed. Data came from immunoSEQ multiplex PCR; TCRdb stores just in-frame clones and leaves some out. The profile covers about 93,000 clones, with roughly four fifths appearing a single time and 16% taken by the ten largest. This sample comprised peripheral blood mononuclear cells (PBMCs), obtained before the second cycle of nivolumab. The receptors derive from a human donor with classical Hodgkin lymphoma.

The rearrangement joins TRBV9 to TRBJ2-2, with 10 bases lining up with TRBD2. V lost 5 bases and J lost 4; bases outside the gene matches: 11. The germline gives CDR1 SGDLS, CDR2 YYNGEE. The CDR3 covers 17 residues. CDR3 region: CASSVTTSGIITGELFF. The CDR3 DNA reads as TGTGCCAGCAGTGTCACAACTAGCGGGATTATCACCGGGGAGCTGTTTTTT.

The genes are TRBV5-4 and TRBJ2-2, with a possible D match to TRBD2 (6 bases). Trimming pared 7 bases from V and 6 bases from J, leaving 25 bases between. From germline, CDR1 is SGHNT and CDR2 YYREEE (reference sequence). The CDR3 spans 17 residues. The CDR3 DNA is TGTGCCAGCCCGGGGCTAGCGACAAACCCTGGGGCCGGGGAGCTGTTTTTT. This translates into CASPGLATNPGAGELFF. The complete variable domain, with remaining parts taken from reference TRBV5-4 and TRBJ2-2, reads ETGVTQSPTHLIKTRGQQVTLRCSSQSGHNTVSWYQQALGQGPQFIFQYYREEENGRGNFPPRFSGLQFPNYSSELNVNALELDDSALYLCASPGLATNPGAGELFFGEGSRLTVL.

CDR3 region: CASSRGTGETYGYTF. Written as DNA, the CDR3 is TGCGCCAGCAGCAGAGGGACAGGGGAGACATATGGCTACACCTTC. This chain uses TRBV5-1 with TRBJ1-2, with 10 bases that match TRBD1. The V segment lost 4 bases and the J segment 5 bases; nucleotides outside the gene matches: 8. CDR1 SGHRS and CDR2 YFSETQ come from the germline V gene. This CDR3 has 15 amino acids.

V is TRBV5-4 and J is TRBJ2-3; 7 positions agree with TRBD1. CDR1 is SGHNT, CDR2 YYREEE, per germline (reference sequence). The V gene end was trimmed by 4 bases and the J gene end by 14 bases; junction bases not matched to a gene: 10. The CDR3 length is 12 residues. The CDR3, as DNA: TGTGCCAGCAGCCTCCCCGGGACAGACCCGTATTTT. Translated, it gives CASSLPGTDPYF.

V and J are TRBV10-3 and TRBJ1-1; maybe TRBD1 (5 bases). This CDR3 has 13 amino acids. Deletions cut 11 bases from V and 1 base from J, with 14 bases between. Per the germline V gene, CDR1 is ENHRY and CDR2 is SYGVKD. The CDR3 sequence is CASRWGGNTEAFF. CDR3 bases: TGTGCCTCCAGGTGGGGGGGGAACACTGAAGCTTTCTTT.

This clone has a count of ten or more. The rearrangement links TRBV6-1 to TRBJ2-5; TRBD2 might be the D (6 bases). The germline V gene encodes CDR1 MNHNS and CDR2 SASEGT. CDR3 size: 13 residues. The V end lost 7 bases, the J end lost 5 bases, and 14 bases lay between the germline ends. This CDR3 reads CASTRGWRETQYF. As DNA, the CDR3 is TGTGCCAGCACGCGGGGATGGAGGGAGACCCAGTACTTC.

The CDR3 spells CASSPRLAGGETQYF. In nucleotides, the CDR3 is TGTGCCAGCAGCCCGCGACTAGCGGGAGGAGAGACCCAGTACTTC. This chain uses TRBV5-4 with TRBJ2-5; TRBD2 agrees at 13 bases. This CDR3 is 15 amino acids long. Germline loops: CDR1 SGHNT, CDR2 YYREEE (reference sequence). J gave up 4 bases and V 4 bases, and 4 bases lay outside the gene matches.

The chain links TRBV10-3 to TRBJ2-3, with D tentatively TRBD2 (6 bases). There are 11 residues in the CDR3. Trimming left V 6 bases short and J 11 bases short, with 12 bases between. Germline CDR1 is ENHRY and CDR2 is SYGVKD. In DNA, the CDR3 is TGTGCCATCAGCGGGACTTTGGGGCAGTATTTT. This codes for CAISGTLGQYF.

The chain is built from TRBV7-2 and TRBJ2-3; no reliable D call. Trimming took 6 bases from V and 2 from J, leaving 9 bases between them. Germline CDR1 reads SGHTA; CDR2 reads FQGNSA. The CDR3 has 13 amino acids. CDR3 in amino acids: CASSQVNTDTQYF. The CDR3 nucleotides read TGTGCCAGCAGTCAGGTCAACACAGATACGCAGTATTTT.

The V call is TRBV9, the J call TRBJ2-3, with a possible D match to TRBD1 (7 bases). The CDR3 runs to 18 residues. Germline lookup yields CDR1 SGDLS and CDR2 YYNGEE. The V end was cut by 4 bases, the J end by 0 bases, with 21 bases between. The CDR3 DNA reads as TGTGCCAGCAGCCACACGACCGCAGGGGGGCTCAGCACAGATACGCAGTATTTT. This sequence encodes CASSHTTAGGLSTDTQYF.

The gene calls are TRBV7-2 and TRBJ2-1; D call uncertain. CDR1 is SGHTA, CDR2 FQGNSA, per germline. CDR3 length equals 12 residues. With 2 bases removed from V and 8 bases from J, the gap between germline ends came to 7 bases. The DNA for the CDR3 is TGTGCCAGCAGCTTAACAGCGCATGAGCAGTTCTTC. This codes for CASSLTAHEQFF. Looking up the rest from reference TRBV7-2 and TRBJ2-1 gives the full variable domain: GAGVSQSPSNKVTEKGKDVELRCDPISGHTALYWYRQSLGQGLEFLIYFQGNSAPDKSGLPSDRFSAERTGGSVSTLTIQRTQQEDSAVYLCASSLTAHEQFFGPGTRLTVL.

The gene calls are TRBV28 and TRBJ2-7; D unresolved. V was shortened by 1 base and J by 0 bases, with 13 bases between the two germline ends. Germline values: CDR1 MDHEN, CDR2 SYDVKM. CDR3 size: 16 residues. Here the CDR3 reads CASSLLTPGRSYEQYF. The CDR3 region has the DNA TGTGCCAGCAGTTTATTGACTCCAGGACGCTCCTACGAGCAGTACTTC.

The rearrangement joins TRBV12-5 to TRBJ2-1; no reliable D call. V lost 2 bases and J 7 bases, leaving 0 bases between the germline ends. The CDR3 sequence is 10 residues long. Germline V gene lookup returns CDR1 LGHNT and CDR2 FRNRAP. The DNA of the CDR3 is TGTGCTAGTGGTTTGAATGAGCAGTTCTTC. As protein: CASGLNEQFF.